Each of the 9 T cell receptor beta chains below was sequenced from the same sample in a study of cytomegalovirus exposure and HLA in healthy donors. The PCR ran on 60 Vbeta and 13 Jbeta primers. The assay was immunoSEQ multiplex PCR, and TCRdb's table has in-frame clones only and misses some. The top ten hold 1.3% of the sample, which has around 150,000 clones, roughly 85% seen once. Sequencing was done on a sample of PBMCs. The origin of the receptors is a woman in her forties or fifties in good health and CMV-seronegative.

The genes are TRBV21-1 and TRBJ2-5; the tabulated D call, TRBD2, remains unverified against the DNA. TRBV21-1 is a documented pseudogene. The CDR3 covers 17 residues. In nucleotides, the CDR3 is TGTGCCAGCGGCTTAAAAGGACTAGCGGGACACCAAGAGACCCAGTACTTC. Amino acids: CASGLKGLAGHQETQYF.

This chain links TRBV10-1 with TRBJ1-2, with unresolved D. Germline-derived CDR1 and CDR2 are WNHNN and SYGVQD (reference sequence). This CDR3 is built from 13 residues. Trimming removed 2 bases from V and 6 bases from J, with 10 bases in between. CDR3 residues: CASSENIQDGYTF. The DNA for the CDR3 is TGCGCCAGCAGTGAGAACATTCAGGATGGCTACACCTTC.

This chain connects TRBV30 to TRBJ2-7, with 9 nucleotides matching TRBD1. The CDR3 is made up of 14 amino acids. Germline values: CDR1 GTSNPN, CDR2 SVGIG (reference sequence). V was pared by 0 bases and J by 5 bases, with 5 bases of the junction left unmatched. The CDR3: CAWSVTGGSDEQYF. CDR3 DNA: TGTGCCTGGAGTGTGACAGGGGGGTCCGACGAGCAGTACTTC.

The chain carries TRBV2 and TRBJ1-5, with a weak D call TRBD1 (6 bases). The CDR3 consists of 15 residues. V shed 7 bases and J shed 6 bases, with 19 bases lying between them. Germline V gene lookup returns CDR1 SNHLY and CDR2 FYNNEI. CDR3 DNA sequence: TGTGCCAGCAACGGGATGCAGGGGCTAAGTCAGCCCCAGCATTTT. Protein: CASNGMQGLSQPQHF. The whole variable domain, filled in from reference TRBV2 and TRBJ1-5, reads EPEVTQTPSHQVTQMGQEVILRCVPISNHLYFYWYRQILGQKVEFLVSFYNNEISEKSEIFDDQFSVERPDGSNFTLKIRSTKLEDSAMYFCASNGMQGLSQPQHFGDGTRLSIL.

This CDR3 reads CASSVGLAHEQFF. As DNA, the CDR3 is TGTGCCAGCAGCGTGGGACTAGCCCATGAGCAGTTCTTC. V and J are TRBV9 and TRBJ2-1, with 9 bases aligning to TRBD2. J gave up 8 bases and V 2 bases, and 2 bases lay outside the gene matches. The CDR3 totals 13 residues. Germline-derived CDR1 and CDR2 are SGDLS and YYNGEE. The variable domain in full, with the rest retrieved from reference TRBV9 and TRBJ2-1, is DSGVTQTPKHLITATGQRVTLRCSPRSGDLSVYWYQQSLDQGLQFLIQYYNGEERAKGNILERFSAQQFPDLHSELNLSSLELGDSALYFCASSVGLAHEQFFGPGTRLTVL.

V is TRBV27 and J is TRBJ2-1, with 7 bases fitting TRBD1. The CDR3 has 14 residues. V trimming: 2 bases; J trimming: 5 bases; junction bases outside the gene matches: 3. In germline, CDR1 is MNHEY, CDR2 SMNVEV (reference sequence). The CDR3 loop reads CASSLRTGNNEQFF. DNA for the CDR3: TGTGCCAGCAGTTTACGGACAGGAAACAATGAGCAGTTCTTC.

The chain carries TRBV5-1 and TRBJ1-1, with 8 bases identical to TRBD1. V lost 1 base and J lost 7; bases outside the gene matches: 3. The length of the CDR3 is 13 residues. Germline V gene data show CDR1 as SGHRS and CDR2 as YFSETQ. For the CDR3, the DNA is TGCGCCAGCAGCTTGCAGGGGGCTGGTGAAGCTTTCTTT. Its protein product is CASSLQGAGEAFF.

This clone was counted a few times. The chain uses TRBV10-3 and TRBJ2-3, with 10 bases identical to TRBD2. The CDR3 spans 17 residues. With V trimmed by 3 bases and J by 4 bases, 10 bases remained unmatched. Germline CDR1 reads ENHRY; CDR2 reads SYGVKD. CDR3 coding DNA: TGTGCCATCAGTGATGCGATGCTAGCGGGGGCCCCAGATACGCAGTATTTT. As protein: CAISDAMLAGAPDTQYF.

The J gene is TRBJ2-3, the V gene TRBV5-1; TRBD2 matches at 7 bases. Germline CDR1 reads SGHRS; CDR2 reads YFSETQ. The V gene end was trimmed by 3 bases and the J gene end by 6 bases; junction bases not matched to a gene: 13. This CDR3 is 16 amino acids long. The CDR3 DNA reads TGCGCCAGCAGCTCCGGGAGTACTAGCGCCGGGGATACGCAGTATTTT. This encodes CASSSGSTSAGDTQYF.